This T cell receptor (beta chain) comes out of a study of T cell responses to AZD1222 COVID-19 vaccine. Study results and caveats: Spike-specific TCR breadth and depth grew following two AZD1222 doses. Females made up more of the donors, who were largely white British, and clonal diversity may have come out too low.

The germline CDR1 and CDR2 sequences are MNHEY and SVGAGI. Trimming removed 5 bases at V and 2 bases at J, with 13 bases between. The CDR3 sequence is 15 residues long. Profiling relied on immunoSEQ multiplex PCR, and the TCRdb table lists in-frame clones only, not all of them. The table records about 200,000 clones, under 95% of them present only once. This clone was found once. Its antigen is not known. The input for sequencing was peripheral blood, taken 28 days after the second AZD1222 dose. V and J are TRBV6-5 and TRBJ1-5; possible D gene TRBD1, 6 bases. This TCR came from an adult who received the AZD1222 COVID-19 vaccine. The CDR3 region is CASSPGQSGNQPQHF. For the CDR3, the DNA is TGTGCCAGCAGTCCCGGACAGTCGGGCAATCAGCCCCAGCATTTT.